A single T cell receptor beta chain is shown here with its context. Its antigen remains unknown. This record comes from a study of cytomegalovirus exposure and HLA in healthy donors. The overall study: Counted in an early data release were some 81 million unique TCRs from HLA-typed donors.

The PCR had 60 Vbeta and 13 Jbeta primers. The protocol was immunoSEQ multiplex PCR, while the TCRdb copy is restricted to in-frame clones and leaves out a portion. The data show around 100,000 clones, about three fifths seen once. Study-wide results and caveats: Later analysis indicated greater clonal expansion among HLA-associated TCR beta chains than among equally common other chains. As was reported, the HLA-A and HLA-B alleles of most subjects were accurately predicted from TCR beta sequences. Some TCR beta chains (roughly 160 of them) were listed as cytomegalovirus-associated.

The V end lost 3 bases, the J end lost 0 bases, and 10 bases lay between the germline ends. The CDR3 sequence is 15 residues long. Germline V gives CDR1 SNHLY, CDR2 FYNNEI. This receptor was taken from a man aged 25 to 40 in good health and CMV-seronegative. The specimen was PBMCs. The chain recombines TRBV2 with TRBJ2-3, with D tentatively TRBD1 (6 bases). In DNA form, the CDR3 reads TGTGCCAGCAGTGACCGGACAGCCAGCACAGATACGCAGTATTTT. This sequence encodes CASSDRTASTDTQYF.